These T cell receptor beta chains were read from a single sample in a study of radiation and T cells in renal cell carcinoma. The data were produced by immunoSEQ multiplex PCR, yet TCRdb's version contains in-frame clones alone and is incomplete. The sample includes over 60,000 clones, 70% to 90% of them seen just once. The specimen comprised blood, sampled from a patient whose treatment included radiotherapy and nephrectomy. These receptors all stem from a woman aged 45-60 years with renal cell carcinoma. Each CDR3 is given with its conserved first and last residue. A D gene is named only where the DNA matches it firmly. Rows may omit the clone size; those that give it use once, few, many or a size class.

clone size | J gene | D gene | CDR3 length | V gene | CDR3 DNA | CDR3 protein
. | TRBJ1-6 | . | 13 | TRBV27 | TGTGCCAGCAGGCAGGCCTTCAATTCACCCCTCCACTTT | CASRQAFNSPLHF
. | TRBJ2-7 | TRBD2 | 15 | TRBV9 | TGTGCCAGCAGCGTCGGACTAGCGGGGGGCTACGAGCAGTACTTC | CASSVGLAGGYEQYF
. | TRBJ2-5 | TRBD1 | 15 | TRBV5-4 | TGTGCCAGCAGCTCCGGGACAGAGTTGGGAGAGACCCAGTACTTC | CASSSGTELGETQYF
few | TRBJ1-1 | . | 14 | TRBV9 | TGTGCCAGCAGCGTTTCTTGGATGAACACTGAAGCTTTCTTT | CASSVSWMNTEAFF
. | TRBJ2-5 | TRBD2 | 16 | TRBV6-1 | TGTGCCAGCAGTGGACGCGGACTAGCGGGGTCGGAGACCCAGTACTTC | CASSGRGLAGSETQYF
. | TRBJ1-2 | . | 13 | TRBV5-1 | TGCGCCAGCAAGCCCCCAGGGGCAGGTGGCTACACCTTC | CASKPPGAGGYTF
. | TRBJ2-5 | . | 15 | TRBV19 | TGTGCCAGCCGTAATTCCGGGACCAAACAAGAGACCCAGTACTTC | CASRNSGTKQETQYF
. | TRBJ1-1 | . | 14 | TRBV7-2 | TGTGCCAGCAGCTTAGCAGTTCTTGACACTGAAGCTTTCTTT | CASSLAVLDTEAFF
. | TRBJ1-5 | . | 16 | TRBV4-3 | TGCGCCAGCAGCCAAGAATTGGGGCAAAGCAATCAGCCCCAGCATTTT | CASSQELGQSNQPQHF
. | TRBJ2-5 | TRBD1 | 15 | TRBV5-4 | TGTGCCAGCAGCTTTGGACAGGGAGGTGGGGAGACCCAGTACTTC | CASSFGQGGGETQYF
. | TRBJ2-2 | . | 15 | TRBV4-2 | TGTGCCAGCAGCCCCTTAAGGGGAAGCACCGGGGAGCTGTTTTTT | CASSPLRGSTGELFF
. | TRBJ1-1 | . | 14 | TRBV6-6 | TGTGCCAGCAGCATCGGGACGGAGAACACTGAAGCTTTCTTT | CASSIGTENTEAFF
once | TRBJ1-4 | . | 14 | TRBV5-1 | TGCGCCAGCAGCGTGGAAGCAACTAATGAAAAACTGTTTTTT | CASSVEATNEKLFF
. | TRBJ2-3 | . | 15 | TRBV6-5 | TGTGCCAGCAGGTCAGACAGGCCCCGCACAGATACGCAGTATTTT | CASRSDRPRTDTQYF
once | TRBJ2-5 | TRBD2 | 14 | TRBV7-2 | TGTGCCAGCAGCTATAGCGGGGGGGCGGAGACCCAGTACTTC | CASSYSGGAETQYF
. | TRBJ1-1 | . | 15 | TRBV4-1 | TGCGCCAGCAGCCACGACCGGGATGGGAACACTGAAGCTTTCTTT | CASSHDRDGNTEAFF
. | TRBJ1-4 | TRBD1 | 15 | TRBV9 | TGTGCCAGCAGCGCACGTCTCGGGACAGATGAAAAACTGTTTTTT | CASSARLGTDEKLFF
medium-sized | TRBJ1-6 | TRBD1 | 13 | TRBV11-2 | TGTGCCAGCAGCCCAGGGGGCAAGCTGCCCCTCCACTTT | CASSPGGKLPLHF
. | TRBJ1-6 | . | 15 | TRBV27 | TGTGCCAGCAGTTTATCGCGGGCAGCGGGATCACCCCTCCACTTT | CASSLSRAAGSPLHF